The TCR beta chain under discussion was sequenced for a study of blood T cells in healthy people across ages. The study, taken as a whole, reports: Per million T cells, TCR beta diversity dropped roughly linearly as age increased. Unknown CMV status may confound age-related changes in expanded clones.

The use of a sample-barcoded 5' primer and a J-beta primer mix characterized a second PCR of about 7 to 12 cycles. TCRdb processed the 5' RACE reads anew with MiXCR; each CDR3 protein has one entry. The sample holds more than 1.4 million distinct CDR3 sequences, approximately 42% seen once. Each donor had around 11 milliliters of peripheral blood drawn. This CDR3 is built from 16 residues. The germline gives CDR1 MNHEY, CDR2 SMNVEV (reference sequence). V shed 4 bases and J shed 5 bases, with 18 bases lying between them. Notes on this clonotype: Its antigen is as yet unknown.

This chain links TRBV27 with TRBJ1-5, with D possibly being TRBD1 (5 bases). Sequenced: blood. The receptor comes from a woman aged 18-29 years in good health. The DNA for the CDR3 is TGTGCCAGCAGTTCGTGGAAGACAGACGGAGATCAGCCCCAGCATTTT. This gives the protein CASSSWKTDGDQPQHF.